A single sample is the source of the 17 T cell receptor beta chains below, sequenced in a study of cytomegalovirus exposure and HLA in healthy donors. The PCR employed 60 Vbeta primers together with 13 Jbeta primers. The method was immunoSEQ multiplex PCR; TCRdb's version includes in-frame clones alone and lacks a portion of them. Its clone listing holds 100,000 to 150,000 clones. Sample: PBMCs. These TCRs come from a young man in good health and CMV-seronegative.

This chain uses TRBV6-4 with TRBJ2-1, with a weak D call TRBD2 (6 bases). CDR3 size: 15 residues. V was trimmed by 0 bases and J by 0 bases, leaving 6 bases between them. CDR1 MRHNA and CDR2 SNTAGT come from the germline V gene. The CDR3 sequence: CASSDSSGSYNEQFF. The CDR3 bases are TGTGCCAGCAGTGACTCTAGCGGCTCCTACAATGAGCAGTTCTTC.

The chain is built from TRBV5-5 and TRBJ2-2; TRBD2 matches at 7 bases. The CDR3 has 16 amino acids. With 0 bases clipped from V and 0 bases from J, the junction kept 2 bases outside the gene matches. Looked up from germline, CDR1 is SGHKS and CDR2 is YYEKEE (reference sequence). CDR3 coding DNA: TGTGCCAGCAGCTTGGATGGGACTACGAACACCGGGGAGCTGTTTTTT. Protein product: CASSLDGTTNTGELFF.

V and J are TRBV29-1 and TRBJ1-2, with TRBD1 matching 7 bases. With V trimmed by 8 bases and J by 3 bases, 9 bases remained unmatched. The length of the CDR3 is 13 residues. Germline values: CDR1 SQVTM, CDR2 ANQGSEA. The CDR3 here is CSCRTGVDYGYTF. The DNA for the CDR3 is TGCAGCTGTCGTACAGGGGTGGACTATGGCTACACCTTC.

V usage is TRBV5-1 and J usage is TRBJ2-5; the match to TRBD1 covers 7 bases. CDR1 is SGHRS, CDR2 YFSETQ, per germline. This CDR3 has 16 amino acids. After removal of 2 bases from V and 1 base from J, the junction contained 8 bases not matched to a gene. The CDR3 DNA sequence: TGCGCCAGCAGCTTTAGGGGGACAGCGCTCCAAGAGACCCAGTACTTC. This translates into CASSFRGTALQETQYF.

The chain uses TRBV15 and TRBJ2-1; 9 nucleotides agree with TRBD2. The CDR3 is 15 residues long. Germline CDR1 reads LNHNV; CDR2 reads YYDKDF (reference sequence). Germline trimming cut 1 base from V and 7 bases from J; bases unmatched to any gene: 5. The CDR3 nucleotides read TGTGCCACCAGCAGAGGGGCTAGCGGGGTTAATGAGCAGTTCTTC. This sequence encodes CATSRGASGVNEQFF.

The CDR3 region has the DNA TGTGCCAGCAGCCAAGCTCCAGGACAGACCTACGAGCAGTACTTC. This codes for CASSQAPGQTYEQYF. The chain joins TRBV4-2 to TRBJ2-5; weak D call: TRBD1 (6 bases). The J call is in doubt because the DNA end fits TRBJ2-7 better. CDR1 LGHNA and CDR2 YNFKEQ come from the germline V gene. The CDR3 extends over 15 amino acids.

The chain uses TRBV15 and TRBJ2-7; D may be TRBD2 (6 bases). Germline values: CDR1 LNHNV, CDR2 YYDKDF (reference sequence). V lost 1 base and J 1 base, leaving 11 bases between the germline ends. This CDR3 contains 15 residues. The CDR3 DNA follows: TGTGCCACCAGCAGAGCGGGCGCGGGATCCTACGAGCAGTACTTC. Amino acids: CATSRAGAGSYEQYF. Variable domain in full (rest from reference TRBV15 and TRBJ2-7): DAMVIQNPRYQVTQFGKPVTLSCSQTLNHNVMYWYQQKSSQAPKLLFHYYDKDFNNEADTPDNFQSRRPNTSFCFLDIRSPGLGDTAMYLCATSRAGAGSYEQYFGPGTRLTVT.

This chain connects TRBV30 to TRBJ2-1; D unclear. V gave up 1 base and J gave up 4 bases, with 8 bases separating them. The CDR3 sequence is 13 residues long. Germline V gives CDR1 GTSNPN, CDR2 SVGIG (reference sequence). The CDR3 loop is CAWSGRLYNEQFF. Here the CDR3 DNA reads TGTGCCTGGAGTGGCAGGCTTTACAATGAGCAGTTCTTC.

The V and J genes are TRBV5-5 and TRBJ2-7; TRBD1 matches at 7 bases. Germline V CDR1 and CDR2: SGHKS, YYEKEE (reference sequence). V gave up 3 bases and J gave up 3 bases; unmatched junction bases: 6. The CDR3 extends over 14 amino acids. The CDR3 DNA is TGTGCCAGCAGCTCACCGGGACAGATCTACGAGCAGTACTTC. Translated, it gives CASSSPGQIYEQYF. Looking up the rest from reference TRBV5-5 and TRBJ2-7 gives the full variable domain: DAGVTQSPTHLIKTRGQQVTLRCSPISGHKSVSWYQQVLGQGPQFIFQYYEKEERGRGNFPDRFSARQFPNYSSELNVNALLLGDSALYLCASSSPGQIYEQYFGPGTRLTVT.

The gene calls are TRBV4-2 and TRBJ2-7; TRBD2 is a possible D gene (5 bases). V was trimmed by 2 bases and J by 6 bases, leaving 17 bases between them. This CDR3 has 15 amino acids. The germline gives CDR1 LGHNA, CDR2 YNFKEQ. CDR3 in amino acids: CASSQHPGITSEQYF. As DNA, the CDR3 is TGTGCCAGCAGCCAACACCCGGGAATCACCTCCGAGCAGTACTTC.

The CDR3: CASSIRQGARGNQPQHF. In nucleotides, the CDR3 is TGTGCCAGTAGTATAAGACAGGGGGCACGTGGCAATCAGCCCCAGCATTTT. The V gene is TRBV19, the J gene TRBJ1-5; TRBD1 matches 10 bases. This CDR3 is built from 17 residues. Germline trimming cut 2 bases from V and 2 bases from J; bases unmatched to any gene: 6. In germline, CDR1 is LNHDA, CDR2 SQIVND (reference sequence).

The chain uses TRBV6-1 and TRBJ2-7; 9 positions match TRBD1. Germline V gives CDR1 MNHNS, CDR2 SASEGT. J was trimmed by 6 bases and V by 6 bases; bases with no gene match: 12. The CDR3 totals 15 residues. The CDR3 coding sequence is TGTGCCAGCAGCATTACCGGGACAGGGTCATCCGAGCAGTACTTC. Its translation: CASSITGTGSSEQYF.

The CDR3 spells CASSRQGVIGNQPQHF. The CDR3 DNA sequence: TGTGCCAGCAGTAGACAGGGGGTAATCGGCAATCAGCCCCAGCATTTT. The J gene is TRBJ1-5, the V gene TRBV27, with TRBD1 identical over 9 bases. There are 16 residues in the CDR3. J gave up 2 bases and V 5 bases, and 7 bases lay outside the gene matches. Germline CDR1 reads MNHEY; CDR2 reads SMNVEV (reference sequence).

The chain employs TRBV28 and TRBJ2-7; D may be TRBD2 (7 bases). The V end lost 6 bases, the J end lost 3 bases, and 12 bases lay between the germline ends. The CDR3 sequence is 13 residues long. Germline V CDR1 and CDR2: MDHEN, SYDVKM. The CDR3 coding sequence is TGTGCCAGCAGGGGGGCGGGAGTCTACGAGCAGTACTTC. The encoded protein is CASRGAGVYEQYF.

The V gene is TRBV4-1, the J gene TRBJ2-7; 12 bases map to TRBD1. V was pared by 6 bases and J by 3 bases, with 3 bases of the junction left unmatched. Germline V gives CDR1 MGHRA, CDR2 YSYEKL. The CDR3 has 14 amino acids. CDR3 sequence (DNA): TGCGCCAGCAGGGGGACAGGGGGCTTCTACGAGCAGTACTTC. This codes for CASRGTGGFYEQYF.

V gene TRBV5-5 combines with J gene TRBJ2-3; D perhaps matches TRBD1 (6 bases). Trimming cost V 7 bases and J 2 bases, with 20 bases left between them. The CDR3 is made up of 16 amino acids. From germline, CDR1 is SGHKS and CDR2 YYEKEE (reference sequence). Here the CDR3 DNA reads TGTGCCAGCCAACGGCGATCGGACAGATACACAGATACGCAGTATTTT. Translation: CASQRRSDRYTDTQYF. Full variable domain (rest looked up from reference TRBV5-5 and TRBJ2-3): DAGVTQSPTHLIKTRGQQVTLRCSPISGHKSVSWYQQVLGQGPQFIFQYYEKEERGRGNFPDRFSARQFPNYSSELNVNALLLGDSALYLCASQRRSDRYTDTQYFGPGTRLTVL.

V and J are TRBV25-1 and TRBJ2-7; the D gene is possibly TRBD2 (5 bases). V lost 2 bases, J lost 6 bases, and 11 bases lay in between. Germline CDR1 MGHDK, CDR2 SYGVNS. The CDR3 consists of 13 residues. The CDR3 bases are TGTGCCAGCAGTGAAACCATCCGGGGCGAGCAGTACTTC. As protein: CASSETIRGEQYF.